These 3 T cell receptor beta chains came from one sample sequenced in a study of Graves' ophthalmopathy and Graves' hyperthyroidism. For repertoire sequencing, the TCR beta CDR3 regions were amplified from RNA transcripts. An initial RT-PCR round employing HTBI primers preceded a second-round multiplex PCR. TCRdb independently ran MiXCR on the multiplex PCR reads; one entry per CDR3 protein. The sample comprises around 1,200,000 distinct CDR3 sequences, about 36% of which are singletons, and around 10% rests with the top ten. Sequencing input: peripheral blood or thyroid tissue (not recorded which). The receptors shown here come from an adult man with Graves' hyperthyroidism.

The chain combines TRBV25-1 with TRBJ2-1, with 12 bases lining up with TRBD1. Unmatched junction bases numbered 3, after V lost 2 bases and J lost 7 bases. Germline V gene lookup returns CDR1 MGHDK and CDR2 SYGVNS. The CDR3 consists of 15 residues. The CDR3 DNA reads TGTGCCAGCAGTGAAGGGACAGGGGGCTGGAATGAGCAGTTCTTC. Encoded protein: CASSEGTGGWNEQFF.

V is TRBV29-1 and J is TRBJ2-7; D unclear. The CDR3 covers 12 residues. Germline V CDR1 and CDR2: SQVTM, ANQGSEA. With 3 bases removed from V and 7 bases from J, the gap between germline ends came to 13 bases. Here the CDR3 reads CSVEDHTGEQYF. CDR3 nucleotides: TGCAGCGTTGAGGATCATACCGGGGAGCAGTACTTC.

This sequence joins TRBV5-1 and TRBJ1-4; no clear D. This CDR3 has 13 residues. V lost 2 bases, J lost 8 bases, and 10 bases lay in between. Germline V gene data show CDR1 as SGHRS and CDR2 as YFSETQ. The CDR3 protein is CASSFRGKEKLFF. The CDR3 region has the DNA TGCGCCAGCAGCTTCCGGGGAAAAGAAAAACTGTTTTTT.